The clone carrying this TCR beta chain occurred once. The record originates from a study of blood T cell repertoires in COVID-19. Assay: immunoSEQ multiplex PCR; the TCRdb copy retains only in-frame clones and omits some. The sample lists roughly 72,000 clones, about nine tenths seen once, with 2.5% in the top ten. CDR1 and CDR2 from the germline V gene are SEHNR and FQNEAQ (reference sequence). The CDR3 sequence is 15 residues long. Deletions cut 3 bases from V and 1 base from J, with 12 bases between. Sequenced sample: peripheral blood. The TCR sequence derives from a human donor in a cohort sampled during active COVID-19. The chain is built from TRBV7-9 and TRBJ1-1, with D maybe TRBD1 (6 bases). The chain's CDR3 is CASSFRGGQNTEAFF. Written as DNA, the CDR3 is TGTGCCAGCAGCTTTAGAGGGGGTCAGAACACTGAAGCTTTCTTT.